A selection of T cell receptor beta chains follows, all from one sample in a study of regulatory T cells in long-lasting Graves disease. TCRdb passed the multiplex PCR reads through MiXCR, listing each CDR3 protein once. This sample yields around 500,000 distinct CDR3 sequences, of which 15% to 20% are seen a single time; about 25% belongs to the top ten. These data also formed part of another study, on T cells in Graves' hyperthyroidism and ophthalmopathy.

Sequencing was performed on peripheral blood mononuclear cells (PBMCs), taken at new diagnosis, from a patient treated with antithyroid drugs. These receptors were collected from a woman aged 35-65 years with Graves disease. CDR3s include the opening cysteine and the closing phenylalanine or tryptophan. A D gene is named only where the DNA matches it firmly. Rows give clone size only sometimes, using once, few, many, or a class for an expanded clone.

.	TRBV30	many	TRBJ1-1	TGTGCCTGGAGTGTATGGGCAATCCCTGAAGCTTTCTTT	CAWSVWAIPEAFF
.	TRBV14	.	TRBJ2-7	TGTGCCAGCAGCCAAGGGGCAGGCTCGAACCTCCTTTTCTACGAGCAGTACTTC	CASSQGAGSNLLFYEQYF
.	TRBV13	.	TRBJ1-6	TGTGCCAGCAGCTTCCGGGTTAATTCACCCCTCCACTTT	CASSFRVNSPLHF
.	TRBV3-1	few	TRBJ1-2	TGTGCCAGCAGCCACGGGACTCCCCGGGAGTCGGCCTTC	CASSHGTPRESAF
TRBD1	TRBV12-5	many	TRBJ1-1	TGTGCTAGTGGTTCGAGACAGGGCGCAGGGAGACACACTGAAGCTTTCTTT	CASGSRQGAGRHTEAFF
.	TRBV7-9	.	TRBJ2-1	TGTGCCAGCAATTCGCTACAGGGATACAATGAGCAGTTCTTC	CASNSLQGYNEQFF
.	TRBV28	once	TRBJ1-5	TGTGCCAGCAGTTACAGGAACGGCGGGACGTATCAGCCCCAGCATTTT	CASSYRNGGTYQPQHF
.	TRBV3-1	.	TRBJ2-5	TGTGCCAGCAGTCCCCGGGAGCGGTTACAAGAGACCCAGTACTTC	CASSPRERLQETQYF
.	TRBV9	few	TRBJ1-4	TGTGCCAGCAGCGTAGGGAATTTCGGAAAACTGTTTTTT	CASSVGNFGKLFF
.	TRBV28	many	TRBJ1-5	TGTGCCAGTCTGAGCAGGGGCAATCAGCCCCAGCATTTT	CASLSRGNQPQHF
TRBD2	TRBV2	.	TRBJ2-1	TGTGCCAGCAGCTTAGCGGGAGGAGTTGATGAGCAGTTCTTC	CASSLAGGVDEQFF
.	TRBV19	once	TRBJ1-6	TGTGCCAGTAGTACCGGGGAATCACCCCTCCACTTT	CASSTGESPLHF
.	TRBV11-2	.	TRBJ1-3	TGTGCCAGCAGCTCCCGACCGTCTTCGAACACCATATATTTT	CASSSRPSSNTIYF
.	TRBV5-4	once	TRBJ1-2	TGTGCCAGCAGCTCACAGGGAGAGAGAGCGGACGGCTACACCTTC	CASSSQGERADGYTF
TRBD1	TRBV7-2	.	TRBJ1-3	TGTGCCAGCAGCCAGAAATACAGGGGTGTCGGAAACACCATATATTTT	CASSQKYRGVGNTIYF
.	TRBV2	many	TRBJ1-6	TGTGCCAGCGGCCCTCAGGGTGGTAATTCACCCCTCCACTTT	CASGPQGGNSPLHF
.	TRBV28	.	TRBJ1-3	TGTGCCAGCACCCCTCTAGGACAATCTGGAAACACCATATATTTT	CASTPLGQSGNTIYF
TRBD2	TRBV7-9	.	TRBJ2-5	TGCGCCAGCAGCTTATATCGCGTACTAGCGGGGCAAGAGACCCAGTACTTC	CASSLYRVLAGQETQYF
.	TRBV7-2	many	TRBJ1-1	TGTGCCAGCAGCTTAGGGGTCAGCCTGAACACTGAAGCTTTCTTT	CASSLGVSLNTEAFF
.	TRBV20-1	many	TRBJ2-7	TGCAGTGCTAGAGATATGACCTCCTACGAGCAGTACTTC	CSARDMTSYEQYF
.	TRBV7-3	many	TRBJ2-3	TGTGCCAGCAGCGCCTACGTCGAGTCAGATACGCAGTATTTT	CASSAYVESDTQYF
TRBD1	TRBV11-2	many	TRBJ2-7	TGTGCCAGCAGCACCTCCGACAGGGGAAATGCCTACGAGCAGTACTTC	CASSTSDRGNAYEQYF
.	TRBV28	many	TRBJ2-4	TGTGCCAGCAGTTCTACTGGAGGCATTCAGTACTTC	CASSSTGGIQYF
.	TRBV11-3	many	TRBJ2-3	TGTGCCAGCAGCTTCCCGCGCCGTTTAGGAGATACGCAGTATTTT	CASSFPRRLGDTQYF
TRBD1	TRBV29-1	.	TRBJ1-2	TGCAGCGCTCCTTCGGGGACAGGCGGCTACACCTTC	CSAPSGTGGYTF
.	TRBV6-5	.	TRBJ2-7	TGTGCCAGCAGTTACTCAGGACAGCTAACCTACGAGCAGTACTTC	CASSYSGQLTYEQYF
TRBD1	TRBV30	many	TRBJ1-2	TGTGCCTGGAGTCCCCGACCGGGACAGGGGGCGAATGGCTACACCTTC	CAWSPRPGQGANGYTF
.	TRBV12-3/TRBV12-4	many	TRBJ2-7	TGTGCCAGCAGTTTGGGGGGGCTCGTTTACTTC	CASSLGGLVYF
.	TRBV20-1	many	TRBJ1-1	TGCAGTGCCCGACAGGTCTCGAACACTGAAGCTTTCTTT	CSARQVSNTEAFF
.	TRBV7-3	few	TRBJ2-3	TGTGCCAGCAGCGAGGGACACCCCACAGATACGCAGTATTTT	CASSEGHPTDTQYF
TRBD2	TRBV20-1	many	TRBJ2-5	TGCAGTGCTACAACCGGGACTAGCTCCCTAGAGACCCAGTACTTC	CSATTGTSSLETQYF
.	TRBV5-4	.	TRBJ1-2	TGTGCCAGCAGCTTGGTAGCCACCCTCGGTGGCTACACCTTC	CASSLVATLGGYTF
TRBD2	TRBV7-2	.	TRBJ2-7	TGTGCCAGCACTGGCTATACGGGCCGGGGGGGGTACGAGCAGTACTTC	CASTGYTGRGGYEQYF
.	TRBV7-9	few	TRBJ2-5	TGTGCCAGCAGCCAAAGACCTAGCGAAGAGACCCAGTACTTC	CASSQRPSEETQYF
TRBD2	TRBV6-1	few	TRBJ2-1	TGTGCCAGCAGAGGGACTAGCGGGCCCCCCTACAATGAGCAGTTCTTC	CASRGTSGPPYNEQFF
.	TRBV11-2	many	TRBJ2-5	TGTGCCAGCAGCCTCCTAGTAGGCCCTGAGACCCAGTACTTC	CASSLLVGPETQYF
.	TRBV7-9	.	TRBJ2-3	TGTGCCAGCAGCTTACCGGGGGCAGGGTCAGATACGCAGTATTTT	CASSLPGAGSDTQYF
TRBD1	TRBV3-1	many	TRBJ1-1	TGTGCCAGCAGCCACACAGGGGGCACTGAAGCTTTCTTT	CASSHTGGTEAFF
TRBD1	TRBV3-1	few	TRBJ1-1	TGTGCCAGCAGCCAAAACGAGGGGGCGAGGTCAAACCCTTTCTTT	CASSQNEGARSNPFF
.	TRBV4-1	many	TRBJ1-5	TGCGCCAGCAGCCAAGATAATCAGGGGCCGGGTCAGCCCCAGCATTTT	CASSQDNQGPGQPQHF
TRBD1	TRBV2	.	TRBJ1-3	TGTGCCAGCAGTGAAGCGCTAGAACAGGGGTCTGGAAACACCATATATTTT	CASSEALEQGSGNTIYF
.	TRBV19	many	TRBJ2-1	TGTGCCAGCAGCACCCGAGTGGGCGATGAGCAGTTCTTC	CASSTRVGDEQFF
.	TRBV27	many	TRBJ1-2	TGTGCCAGCAGTTTGAGGGGGGCGGAGGGCTACACCTTC	CASSLRGAEGYTF
.	TRBV20-1	.	TRBJ2-2	TGCAGTGCTAGAGATGCAACTTTTAACACCGGGGAGCTGTTTTTT	CSARDATFNTGELFF